Presented here are 8 T cell receptor beta chains from one specimen sequenced in a study of T cells after yellow fever vaccination. TCRdb ran MiXCR on the 5' RACE reads and lists one entry per CDR3 protein. The sample yields over 150,000 distinct CDR3 sequences, 5.5% to 8% seen once. Here the sequenced sample was CD4+ T cells sorted from PBMCs, taken on the day of the first yellow fever vaccination. These receptors were collected from a man younger than 30 who received the YFV17D yellow fever vaccine.

This clonotype has more than one count but fewer than ten. The CDR3 region has the DNA TGCGCCAGCAGCTCCTTCCTCCGTAGAGACGAGCAGTTCTTC. Protein: CASSSFLRRDEQFF. This chain links TRBV5-1 with TRBJ2-1; the D is unclear. Germline V gene lookup returns CDR1 SGHRS and CDR2 YFSETQ. The V end was cut by 3 bases, the J end by 10 bases, with 17 bases between. This CDR3 spans 14 amino acids. Full variable domain (rest looked up from reference TRBV5-1 and TRBJ2-1): KAGVTQTPRYLIKTRGQQVTLSCSPISGHRSVSWYQQTPGQGLQFLFEYFSETQRNKGNFPGRFSGRQFSNSRSEMNVSTLELGDSALYLCASSSFLRRDEQFFGPGTRLTVL.

This clonotype showed up just a few times. The rearrangement joins TRBV4-2 to TRBJ2-2; 8 bases are shared with TRBD2. Trimming at V came to 5 bases and at J to 3 bases, leaving 8 bases not matched to a gene. The CDR3 runs 16 residues. Looked up from germline, CDR1 is LGHNA and CDR2 is YNFKEQ. This CDR3 is CASSSLERGYTGELFF. In nucleotides, the CDR3 is TGTGCCAGCAGCTCTCTTGAGCGGGGGTACACCGGGGAGCTGTTTTTT.

This clonotype was seen a handful of times. The chain links TRBV28 to TRBJ1-3, with no clear D. The CDR3 spans 11 residues. V lost 8 bases to trimming and J lost 11 bases, with 13 bases between them. Germline loops: CDR1 MDHEN, CDR2 SYDVKM. CDR3 loop: CASGAPRSIYF. CDR3 coding DNA: TGTGCCAGCGGAGCCCCTCGATCCATATATTTT. Together with reference TRBV28 and TRBJ1-3, the CDR3 gives the full variable domain: DVKVTQSSRYLVKRTGEKVFLECVQDMDHENMFWYRQDPGLGLRLIYFSYDVKMKEKGDIPEGYSVSREKKERFSLILESASTNQTSMYLCASGAPRSIYFGEGSWLTVV.

The chain couples TRBV4-2 to TRBJ2-7, with 7 nucleotides matching TRBD2. Trimming removed 0 bases from V and 7 bases from J; junction bases left unmatched: 9. There are 15 residues in the CDR3. From germline, CDR1 is LGHNA and CDR2 YNFKEQ. CDR3 DNA: TGTGCCAGCAGCCAAGATAATGGACTAGTGTATGAGCAGTACTTC. Encoded protein: CASSQDNGLVYEQYF.

The chain is built from TRBV4-1 and TRBJ1-4; TRBD1 is a possible D gene (6 bases). Looked up from germline, CDR1 is MGHRA and CDR2 is YSYEKL. Trimming cost V 1 base and J 8 bases, with 14 bases left between them. The CDR3 spans 15 residues. The CDR3 loop is CASSQADGGLEKLFF. The CDR3 nucleotides are TGCGCCAGCAGCCAAGCGGACGGGGGCCTGGAAAAACTGTTTTTT.

This clonotype came up many times. The gene calls are TRBV5-1 and TRBJ1-4, with D perhaps TRBD1 (5 bases). V was pared by 4 bases and J by 6 bases, with 16 bases between. CDR3 size: 15 residues. The germline CDR1 and CDR2 sequences are SGHRS and YFSETQ. CDR3 DNA: TGCGCCAGCAGCGGAACCGGGACTTTTGATGAAAAACTGTTTTTT. The encoded protein is CASSGTGTFDEKLFF.

This clonotype has at least ten counts. The chain couples TRBV11-2 to TRBJ2-3; 11 positions agree with TRBD1. V was clipped by 1 base and J by 2 bases; unmatched bases: 5. Germline V lookup: CDR1 SGHAT, CDR2 FQNNGV. The CDR3 length is 17 residues. Here the CDR3 DNA reads TGTGCCAGCAGCTTAGGGGGTGGACAGGGGGCCACAGATACGCAGTATTTT. Translation: CASSLGGGQGATDTQYF.

In its sample, this clonotype was seen a few times. The chain has TRBV5-1 and TRBJ2-3; 8 bases are shared with TRBD2. CDR1 and CDR2 (germline): SGHRS, YFSETQ. The CDR3 spans 16 residues. Unmatched junction bases numbered 9, after V lost 1 base and J lost 5 bases. The CDR3 sequence is CASSLHRGGREDTQYF. CDR3 nucleotide sequence: TGCGCCAGCAGCTTGCATCGGGGGGGGCGCGAAGATACGCAGTATTTT.